The 7 T cell receptor beta chains in this list originate from one sample, sequenced in a study of T cells in Graves' hyperthyroidism and ophthalmopathy. It was RNA transcripts that yielded the amplified TCR beta CDR3 regions. First-round RT-PCR targeting the TCR CDR3 was performed with the HTBI primer set. TCRdb ran MiXCR on the multiplex PCR reads and lists one entry per CDR3 protein. This repertoire shows about 96,000 distinct CDR3 sequences, under 65% found once; its top ten account for less than 30%. Sequencing input: blood. These receptors originate from a middle-aged woman with Graves' hyperthyroidism.

In the case of this clonotype: A much larger clone lies one base from this, so it may be a read error. The rearrangement uses TRBV7-9 and TRBJ1-5; D not resolved. Per the germline V gene, CDR1 is SEHNR and CDR2 is FQNEAQ (reference sequence). The CDR3 has 16 residues. CDR3 nucleotides: TGTGCCAGCAGCTTAGCCAGTGTTTATAGCAGTCAGCCCCAGCATTTT. Translating gives CASSLASVYSSQPQHF.

Of note for this clonotype: Its ends do not fully match the called genes, so a read error is possible. This chain joins TRBV25-1 and TRBJ1-3; weak D call: TRBD1 (5 bases). Per the germline V gene, CDR1 is MGHDK and CDR2 is SYGVNS. CDR3 size: 15 residues. The CDR3 loop reads CASSSGGSPGNTIYF. CDR3 DNA sequence: TGCGCCAGCAGCTCGGGGGGGAGCCCTGGAAACACCATATATTTT.

At least ten counts were recorded for this clonotype. The chain links TRBV7-9 to TRBJ2-7, with 7 bases identical to TRBD1. The trim removed 2 bases at V and 6 bases at J, leaving 7 bases unmatched. CDR1 is SEHNR and CDR2 is FQNEAQ in the germline V gene (reference sequence). The CDR3 consists of 14 residues. CDR3 sequence: CASSLRDRAGEQYF. CDR3 bases: TGTGCCAGCAGCTTACGTGACAGGGCGGGCGAGCAGTACTTC.

The gene calls are TRBV29-1 and TRBJ1-2, with D possibly TRBD1 on 5 matching bases. Trimming removed 2 bases at V and 3 bases at J, with 16 bases between. This CDR3 has 15 residues. CDR1 and CDR2 (germline): SQVTM, ANQGSEA. This CDR3 is CSVEIMVRGDYGYTF. The CDR3 region has the DNA TGCAGCGTTGAAATAATGGTCCGGGGCGACTATGGCTACACCTTC.

This clonotype was observed many times. V gene TRBV7-6 combines with J gene TRBJ2-7; possibly TRBD1 for D (6 bases). With 4 bases removed from V and 0 bases from J, the gap between germline ends came to 13 bases. The CDR3 covers 15 residues. The V gene's germline CDR1 is SGHVS and CDR2 FNYEAQ. Written as DNA, the CDR3 is TGTGCCAGCAGCTCAGGGGTAGGGAGCTCCTACGAGCAGTACTTC. As protein: CASSSGVGSSYEQYF.

The chain couples TRBV4-2 to TRBJ2-7, with D possibly being TRBD1 (6 bases). CDR3 size: 13 residues. V lost 3 bases and J lost 7, with 13 bases in between. Per the germline V gene, CDR1 is LGHNA and CDR2 is YNFKEQ. The CDR3 spells CASSQAQGREQYF. CDR3 bases: TGTGCCAGCAGCCAGGCACAGGGACGGGAGCAGTACTTC.

This clonotype was counted at least ten times. The CDR3 DNA reads TGTGCCACTAGCGAGGGCAATGAGCAGTTCTTC. This translates into CATSEGNEQFF. The chain joins TRBV10-3 to TRBJ2-1; tentatively, D is TRBD2 (6 bases). The CDR3 sequence is 11 residues long. V was clipped by 10 bases and J by 6 bases, with 10 bases between them. CDR1 is ENHRY and CDR2 is SYGVKD in the germline V gene.